The rows below give T cell receptor beta chains drawn from one sample of a study of monozygotic twins with inflammatory bowel disease. TCRdb reprocessed the 5' RACE reads and stores each CDR3 protein as one record, lacking DNA. This sample's clone table lists nearly 450,000 distinct CDR3 sequences. The sequenced material came from blood. The source is a human donor with ulcerative colitis or Crohn's disease, or a healthy co-twin of an affected twin (not recorded which). CDR3s include the opening cysteine and the closing phenylalanine or tryptophan.

v_gene,j_gene,CDR3aa
TRBV20-1,TRBJ2-1,CSAQRSSGAYNEQFF
TRBV20-1,TRBJ1-5,CSVPGPLGTQHF
TRBV12-3/TRBV12-4,TRBJ2-3,CASRPGLAVKDTQYF
TRBV19,TRBJ2-2,CASRTELTGELFF
TRBV5-1,TRBJ2-1,CASSYGTGTVYNEQFF
TRBV12-5,TRBJ2-7,CASGVRDPTHF
TRBV5-1,TRBJ2-3,CASRKRGDTDTQYF
TRBV27,TRBJ2-1,CASTMSGGGYNEQFF
TRBV7-3,TRBJ2-1,CASSLSSGSENEQFF
TRBV5-1,TRBJ2-7,CASSVGQSAQTYEQYF
TRBV12-3/TRBV12-4,TRBJ1-1,CASSLVGARAFF
TRBV14,TRBJ1-3,CASSRGISGNTIYF
TRBV5-1,TRBJ2-1,CASFQTGGSYNEQFF
TRBV20-1,TRBJ1-6,CSARDTPYNSPLHF
TRBV30,TRBJ1-5,CAWRGLSNQPQHF
TRBV15,TRBJ1-1,CATSRSLDSNTEAFF
TRBV29-1,TRBJ2-1,CSVEGRGMGYNEQFF
TRBV20-1,TRBJ2-2,CSARRLAGGRGGTGELFF
TRBV5-1,TRBJ2-7,CASSLVGGTYEQYF
TRBV20-1,TRBJ1-2,CSAEDRGEFGYTF
TRBV7-2,TRBJ2-3,CASSPITGATDTQYF
TRBV5-6,TRBJ1-2,CASSLALDGYTF
TRBV18,TRBJ1-1,CASSADRDTEAFF
TRBV9,TRBJ2-1,CASSSHDSSYNEQFF
TRBV20-1,TRBJ1-1,CSARDPTGGGRDTEAFF
TRBV7-9,TRBJ1-1,CASSFSGEEAFF
TRBV7-2,TRBJ2-5,CASSLRGEEMTQYF
TRBV7-2,TRBJ2-2,CASSFTGGVTGELFF
TRBV9,TRBJ1-3,CASTAGLSSGNTIYF
TRBV10-3,TRBJ2-2,CAITELHTGELFF
TRBV20-1,TRBJ1-2,CSARKVTYGYTF
TRBV18,TRBJ2-5,CASSPLGGTQETQYF
TRBV7-2,TRBJ2-7,CASSLDSGRVSYEQYF
TRBV7-2,TRBJ2-3,CASSLAGGTDTQYF
TRBV5-1,TRBJ2-1,CASSREVGQRSYNEQFF
TRBV18,TRBJ2-1,CASSPRTSGDNEQFF
TRBV4-2,TRBJ2-2,CASSQVLNTGELFF
TRBV5-4,TRBJ2-5,CASKTSGQETQYF
TRBV5-8,TRBJ1-2,CASSPGAGGELYGYTF
TRBV4-1,TRBJ1-4,CASSQAPRGPYEKLFF
TRBV20-1,TRBJ2-1,CSGEKGNEQFF
TRBV7-2,TRBJ2-7,CASSLAGSLSYEQYF
TRBV10-3,TRBJ1-3,CAISQGADSGNTIYF
TRBV6-1,TRBJ2-7,CASKSLAFYEQYF
TRBV12-3/TRBV12-4,TRBJ1-1,CASSGSDRVRNTEAFF
TRBV28,TRBJ2-4,CASREPSNIQYF
TRBV2,TRBJ2-6,CASSVGGLSGANVLTF
TRBV18,TRBJ2-2,CASSPGPAGATNTGELFF
TRBV7-2,TRBJ1-2,CASSAEAWGGGYTF
TRBV6-1,TRBJ1-3,CASSRDRASGNTIYF
TRBV7-2,TRBJ1-3,CASSFRGAGGNTIYF
TRBV19,TRBJ2-1,CASSIRQGVDYNEQFF
TRBV13,TRBJ2-7,CASSLASRGQYF